This TCR beta chain was recovered during a study of CD8+ T cells in alopecia areata. It was cDNA, reverse transcribed from extracted RNA, that served as the sequencing template. The method was immunoSEQ multiplex PCR; TCRdb's version includes in-frame clones alone and lacks a portion of them. The sample records 110,000 to 150,000 clones, roughly 50% being singletons. CDR3 length: 15 amino acids. V shed 5 bases, J shed 2 bases, and the junction held 6 bases outside the gene matches. Germline CDR1 SGHAT, CDR2 FQNNGV. This receptor was obtained from a human donor with alopecia areata. This chain links TRBV11-2 with TRBJ2-7, with TRBD1 matching over 10 bases. Source: CD4+ T cells sorted from blood, taken at week 0. The CDR3 DNA reads as TGTGCCAGCAGCCTCTCGGGACAGGGGCCCTACGAGCAGTACTTC. This encodes CASSLSGQGPYEQYF. Looking up the rest from reference TRBV11-2 and TRBJ2-7 gives the full variable domain: EAGVAQSPRYKIIEKRQSVAFWCNPISGHATLYWYQQILGQGPKLLIQFQNNGVVDDSQLPKDRFSAERLKGVDSTLKIQPAKLEDSAVYLCASSLSGQGPYEQYFGPGTRLTVT.